Listed below are T cell receptor beta chains from one sample, sequenced in a study of post-analysis software for immune sequencing data. TCRdb re-derived calls from the PCR reads in MiXCR, one entry per CDR3 protein. The sample yields fewer than 700,000 distinct CDR3 sequences, 44% seen once. Material: blood. These receptors all stem from a girl between 5 and 17 years old with multiple sclerosis. CDR3s include the opening cysteine and the closing phenylalanine or tryptophan. Each record gives: J gene, V gene, CDR3 length, CDR3 protein.

j_call: TRBJ2-1; v_call: TRBV7-8; cdr3_length: 16; cdr3_aa: CASSSPTGQIYNEQFF
j_call: TRBJ2-5; v_call: TRBV7-2; cdr3_length: 13; cdr3_aa: CASSLTGGETQYF
j_call: TRBJ2-1; v_call: TRBV6-6; cdr3_length: 15; cdr3_aa: CATSMTQGLYNEQFF
j_call: TRBJ2-1; v_call: TRBV12-3/TRBV12-4; cdr3_length: 16; cdr3_aa: CASSSGLTSSYNEQFF
j_call: TRBJ2-7; v_call: TRBV5-1; cdr3_length: 16; cdr3_aa: CASSLAGRGSSYEQYF
j_call: TRBJ2-1; v_call: TRBV5-1; cdr3_length: 15; cdr3_aa: CASSLRPGGYNEQFF
j_call: TRBJ2-5; v_call: TRBV5-1; cdr3_length: 13; cdr3_aa: CASSPEGAETQYF
j_call: TRBJ2-1; v_call: TRBV29-1; cdr3_length: 14; cdr3_aa: CSGPGAGGINEQFF
j_call: TRBJ1-1; v_call: TRBV28; cdr3_length: 10; cdr3_aa: CATTGAEAFF
j_call: TRBJ2-3; v_call: TRBV12-3/TRBV12-4; cdr3_length: 12; cdr3_aa: CASSHQGDTQYF
j_call: TRBJ2-3; v_call: TRBV12-3/TRBV12-4; cdr3_length: 14; cdr3_aa: CASSPGGALDTQYF
j_call: TRBJ2-5; v_call: TRBV12-3/TRBV12-4; cdr3_length: 15; cdr3_aa: CASSPSRGEVETQYF
j_call: TRBJ2-3; v_call: TRBV10-3; cdr3_length: 18; cdr3_aa: CAISGTSGSFRGTDTQYF
j_call: TRBJ2-3; v_call: TRBV27; cdr3_length: 15; cdr3_aa: CATFGGVSPLDTQYF
j_call: TRBJ2-7; v_call: TRBV5-1; cdr3_length: 15; cdr3_aa: CASSRNTDISYEQYF
j_call: TRBJ2-5; v_call: TRBV20-1; cdr3_length: 14; cdr3_aa: CSASLGTSAETQYF
j_call: TRBJ2-1; v_call: TRBV11-2; cdr3_length: 16; cdr3_aa: CASSLGGTSAYNEQFF
j_call: TRBJ2-1; v_call: TRBV27; cdr3_length: 14; cdr3_aa: CASSAQTLYNEQFF
j_call: TRBJ2-7; v_call: TRBV7-2; cdr3_length: 16; cdr3_aa: CASSVTIGTRVYEQYF
j_call: TRBJ2-3; v_call: TRBV5-5; cdr3_length: 14; cdr3_aa: CASRVGGGTDTQYF
j_call: TRBJ2-3; v_call: TRBV2; cdr3_length: 13; cdr3_aa: CASIPAATDTQYF
j_call: TRBJ1-5; v_call: TRBV20-1; cdr3_length: 15; cdr3_aa: CSASPTGNSNQPQHF
j_call: TRBJ1-4; v_call: TRBV4-1; cdr3_length: 16; cdr3_aa: CASSQEVGISNEKLFF
j_call: TRBJ2-7; v_call: TRBV29-1; cdr3_length: 12; cdr3_aa: CSAGTSGNEQYF
j_call: TRBJ2-5; v_call: TRBV20-1; cdr3_length: 16; cdr3_aa: CSARDARVGRRETQYF